Each of the 16 T cell receptor beta chains below was sequenced from the same sample in a study of technical replicates of blood from several donors. TCRdb's table, derived via immunoSEQ multiplex PCR, lists solely in-frame clones and lacks some. The table shows about 59,000 clones, with more than 95% occurring only once. Material: T cells isolated from PBMCs. The receptor set was obtained from a human donor in good health.

The chain is built from TRBV7-2 and TRBJ2-7; perhaps TRBD1 as D (5 bases). CDR1 is SGHTA, CDR2 FQGNSA, per germline. This CDR3 is 14 amino acids long. Between the trimmed V and J ends, which lost 10 bases and 5 bases, there was a span of 21 bases. CDR3: CATDFDRGLHEQYF. The DNA of the CDR3 is TGTGCCACCGACTTCGACAGAGGTTTGCACGAGCAGTACTTC.

The chain employs TRBV15 and TRBJ2-7; 7 bases fit TRBD1. Germline-derived CDR1 and CDR2 are LNHNV and YYDKDF (reference sequence). CDR3 size: 15 residues. Trimming cost V 3 bases and J 4 bases; bases outside gene matches: 9. The CDR3 loop is CATSRLGQRRYEQYF. The CDR3 bases are TGTGCCACCAGCAGGTTGGGACAGAGAAGATACGAGCAGTACTTC.

The V gene is TRBV4-1, the J gene TRBJ2-1; TRBD2 agrees at 7 bases. This CDR3 comprises 17 residues. Trimming cost V 0 bases and J 2 bases; bases outside gene matches: 7. CDR1 MGHRA and CDR2 YSYEKL come from the germline V gene. The CDR3 DNA follows: TGCGCCAGCAGCCAAGAGCGGGGGACGGTAACCTACAATGAGCAGTTCTTC. Residues: CASSQERGTVTYNEQFF.

The chain's CDR3 is CAISESLAGGLTSREQYF. CDR3 in DNA: TGTGCCATCAGTGAGTCCTTAGCGGGGGGGCTAACCTCTCGGGAGCAGTACTTC. The chain uses TRBV10-3 and TRBJ2-7; the match to TRBD2 covers 11 bases. This CDR3 region has 18 residues. The junction had 14 bases not matched to a gene; V was cut back by 0 bases and J by 7 bases. Germline V CDR1 and CDR2: ENHRY, SYGVKD.

This clone is a singleton in its sample. As DNA, the CDR3 is TGTGCCAGCAGTCCAACTACGGGCTACAATGAGCAGTTCTTC. This sequence encodes CASSPTTGYNEQFF. V and J are TRBV27 and TRBJ2-1; D is uncertain. Germline V gene lookup returns CDR1 MNHEY and CDR2 SMNVEV (reference sequence). CDR3 size: 14 residues. V lost 5 bases and J 3 bases, leaving 11 bases between the germline ends.

The rearrangement uses TRBV9 and TRBJ2-5; 11 bases are shared with TRBD2. The ends lost 2 bases at V and 1 base at J; junction bases unmatched: 1. This CDR3 has 15 residues. Looked up from germline, CDR1 is SGDLS and CDR2 is YYNGEE. The CDR3 bases are TGTGCCAGCAGCGTGACTAGCGGGATCCAAGAGACCCAGTACTTC. Translating it yields CASSVTSGIQETQYF.

V usage is TRBV28 and J usage is TRBJ2-1, with TRBD2 matching over 14 bases. This CDR3 has 16 residues. Germline-derived CDR1 and CDR2 are MDHEN and SYDVKM. The V gene end was trimmed by 5 bases and the J gene end by 15 bases; junction bases not matched to a gene: 15. CDR3 bases: TGTGCCAGCAGTGAGGGGGGACTAGCGGGAGAAAAAGGAGGGTTCTTC. As protein: CASSEGGLAGEKGGFF. Using reference TRBV28 and TRBJ2-1 for the parts outside the CDR3, the full variable domain is DVKVTQSSRYLVKRTGEKVFLECVQDMDHENMFWYRQDPGLGLRLIYFSYDVKMKEKGDIPEGYSVSREKKERFSLILESASTNQTSMYLCASSEGGLAGEKGGFFGPGTRLTVL.

This rearrangement joins TRBV7-9 to TRBJ1-3, with D perhaps TRBD1 (5 bases). The CDR3 loop spans 13 amino acids. V lost 11 bases, J lost 0 bases, and 11 bases lay in between. Germline V CDR1 and CDR2: SEHNR, FQNEAQ (reference sequence). The CDR3 reads CASWGISGNTIYF. The CDR3 DNA reads as TGTGCCTCCTGGGGCATCTCTGGAAACACCATATATTTT.

The chain combines TRBV27 with TRBJ1-2; D remains unclear. Per the germline V gene, CDR1 is MNHEY and CDR2 is SMNVEV (reference sequence). The germline V and J ends were trimmed by 0 bases and 5 bases, with 13 bases remaining between them. This CDR3 has 15 amino acids. CDR3 DNA: TGTGCCAGCAGTTTATCGACGGGAAGGGATTATGGCTACACCTTC. Translation: CASSLSTGRDYGYTF.

V is TRBV19 and J is TRBJ1-2, with 9 bases lining up with TRBD1. The CDR3 is 17 residues long. V was pared by 1 base and J by 4 bases, with 10 bases of the junction left unmatched. Germline lookup yields CDR1 LNHDA and CDR2 SQIVND (reference sequence). The CDR3 loop is CASSIARTGASTYGYTF. Here the CDR3 DNA reads TGTGCCAGTAGTATAGCCCGGACAGGGGCCTCGACCTATGGCTACACCTTC.

In its sample, this clone was seen once. J is TRBJ1-1 and V is TRBV18; D might be TRBD1 (5 bases). The length of the CDR3 is 14 residues. Per the germline V gene, CDR1 is KGHSH and CDR2 is LQKENI. Trimming pared 3 bases from V and 0 bases from J, leaving 8 bases between. The CDR3 nucleotides read TGTGCCAGCTCACCGGGGCATATGAACACTGAAGCTTTCTTT. Its translation is CASSPGHMNTEAFF.

This sequence joins TRBV6-5 and TRBJ2-7; D not resolved. Germline V gene sequence: CDR1 MNHEY, CDR2 SVGAGI. The CDR3 has 15 residues. Trimming stripped 7 bases from V and 3 bases from J, with 19 bases between. The CDR3 here is CASTSEASTLYEQYF. CDR3 bases: TGTGCCAGCACCTCTGAGGCGTCGACTCTCTACGAGCAGTACTTC.

The chain links TRBV5-1 to TRBJ2-1; 13 nucleotides agree with TRBD2. This CDR3 is built from 16 residues. CDR1 is SGHRS and CDR2 is YFSETQ in the germline V gene. V trimming: 2 bases; J trimming: 2 bases; junction bases outside the gene matches: 1. CDR3 coding DNA: TGCGCCAGCAGCTTTGGACTAGCGGGGGCCTACAATGAGCAGTTCTTC. This sequence encodes CASSFGLAGAYNEQFF.

The chain joins TRBV11-3 to TRBJ1-1; 8 bases map to TRBD1. The CDR3 consists of 14 residues. V was pared by 5 bases and J by 6 bases, with 8 bases of the junction left unmatched. The V gene's germline CDR1 is SGHNT and CDR2 YENEEA. The CDR3 DNA follows: TGTGCCAGCAGCCGTTGGACAGGGAAGTCTGAAGCTTTCTTT. It is translated as CASSRWTGKSEAFF. The variable domain in full, with the rest retrieved from reference TRBV11-3 and TRBJ1-1, is EAGVVQSPRYKIIEKKQPVAFWCNPISGHNTLYWYLQNLGQGPELLIRYENEEAVDDSQLPKDRFSAERLKGVDSTLKIQPAELGDSAVYLCASSRWTGKSEAFFGQGTRLTVV.

Only one count was recorded for this clone. The chain uses TRBV28 and TRBJ1-2, with D possibly matching TRBD1 (6 bases). V lost 3 bases and J 6 bases, leaving 20 bases between the germline ends. Germline CDR1 and CDR2: MDHEN and SYDVKM. This CDR3 has 16 residues. The CDR3 region has the DNA TGTGCCAGCAGTTTTCAGTCTGTAGGGGGAAGACATGGCTACACCTTC. Encoded protein: CASSFQSVGGRHGYTF.

This sequence joins TRBV4-1 and TRBJ1-6; tentatively, D is TRBD1 (6 bases). CDR1 MGHRA and CDR2 YSYEKL come from the germline V gene. Trimming pared 0 bases from V and 9 bases from J, leaving 15 bases between. The CDR3 spans 16 residues. As DNA, the CDR3 is TGCGCCAGCAGCCAAGAGGTGCAGAGGGGGAGTTCACCCCTCCACTTT. This translates into CASSQEVQRGSSPLHF.